This T cell receptor beta chain came from a study of OX40 agonist ivuxolimab in advanced cancers. As for this clone: The same CDR3 can be traced to other DNA sequences in this sample.

CDR3 length: 14 amino acids. From germline, CDR1 is GTSNPN and CDR2 SVGIG (reference sequence). V lost 0 bases, J lost 6 bases, and 3 bases stayed unmatched. Some clones are missing from TCRdb's copy, which holds only in-frame ones; the method was immunoSEQ multiplex PCR. The sample comprises fewer than 100,000 clones, roughly nine tenths of which are singletons, and roughly 0.2% rests with the top ten. The sequenced sample was CD4+ or CD8+ T cells sorted from blood, obtained in a trial of the OX40 agonist ivuxolimab. V usage is TRBV30 and J usage is TRBJ1-5, with 9 bases aligning to TRBD1. The receptor was derived from an adult with an advanced solid tumor such as melanoma, head and neck, liver or kidney cancer. CDR3 nucleotide sequence: TGTGCCTGGAGTGTGGGGACAGGGAGTCAGCCCCAGCATTTT. Amino acids: CAWSVGTGSQPQHF.